The next 30 T cell receptor beta chains were all read from a single sample in a study of T cell repertoires in cytomegalovirus infection. TCRdb re-derived calls from the reads in MiXCR, one entry per CDR3 protein. The table has around 70,000 distinct CDR3 sequences, around 3.8% seen once; the top ten hold 20% to 25%. The sample comprised PBMCs. The source is a human donor in good health (CMV status not recorded). Some clones in this sample may be carry-over from other donors' samples.

Ten or more counts support this clonotype. The V gene is TRBV7-2, the J gene TRBJ2-7; no firm D call. The CDR3 runs 15 residues. Germline CDR1 is SGHTA and CDR2 is FQGNSA. Trimming took 0 bases from V and 4 from J, leaving 13 bases between them. The CDR3 here is CASSLAQNRVYEQYF. The DNA for the CDR3 is TGTGCCAGCAGCTTAGCACAAAACCGTGTTTACGAGCAGTACTTC.

This clonotype was picked up many times. V usage is TRBV7-6 and J usage is TRBJ2-2; unclear D gene. CDR1 SGHVS and CDR2 FNYEAQ come from the germline V gene. V was trimmed by 8 bases and J by 6 bases, leaving 7 bases between them. The CDR3 sequence is 11 residues long. CDR3 region: CASAMAGELFF. CDR3 sequence (DNA): TGTGCCAGCGCGATGGCCGGGGAGCTGTTTTTT.

There are many counts of this clonotype. CDR3 loop: CASSLPSGWSYNEQFF. The CDR3, as DNA: TGTGCCAGCAGCTTACCAAGCGGGTGGTCCTACAATGAGCAGTTCTTC. The genes are TRBV5-6 and TRBJ2-1, with a tentative D call TRBD2 (6 bases). CDR1 is SGHDT, CDR2 YYEEEE, per germline. The V gene lost 2 bases and the J gene lost 1 base, with 13 bases spanning the gap. CDR3 length equals 16 residues.

The sample holds many counts of this clonotype. V usage is TRBV7-8 and J usage is TRBJ2-7, with 11 bases fitting TRBD1. V lost 8 bases and J lost 1; bases outside the gene matches: 1. The CDR3 has 13 amino acids. CDR1 and CDR2 from the germline V gene are SGHVS and FQNEAQ. CDR3 nucleotide sequence: TGTGCCAGCGGACAGGGGGCTTCCTACGAGCAGTACTTC. Protein product: CASGQGASYEQYF.

This clonotype showed up many times. The rearrangement joins TRBV7-8 to TRBJ1-1; D is ambiguous. The CDR3 is 13 amino acids. Germline CDR1 SGHVS, CDR2 FQNEAQ. Trimming stripped 2 bases from V and 1 base from J, with 5 bases between. CDR3 protein: CASSLWENTEAFF. DNA for the CDR3: TGTGCCAGCAGCTTATGGGAGAACACTGAAGCTTTCTTT.

The sample holds a few counts of this clonotype. The genes are TRBV5-6 and TRBJ2-3; the D is unclear. Germline V CDR1 and CDR2: SGHDT, YYEEEE. This CDR3 has 13 amino acids. The V gene lost 0 bases and the J gene lost 0 bases, with 2 bases spanning the gap. The CDR3 here is CASSLGSTDTQYF. The CDR3 DNA follows: TGTGCCAGCAGCTTGGGTAGCACAGATACGCAGTATTTT.

This clonotype was detected ten times or more. The chain employs TRBV11-3 and TRBJ2-7; D perhaps matches TRBD1 (5 bases). Trimming removed 6 bases at V and 0 bases at J, with 12 bases between. The CDR3 totals 14 residues. Germline V gene lookup returns CDR1 SGHNT and CDR2 YENEEA. The CDR3 region is CASSPPDNSYEQYF. The CDR3 DNA sequence: TGTGCCAGCAGTCCGCCGGACAACTCCTACGAGCAGTACTTC.

This clonotype was picked up many times. The chain has TRBV7-2 and TRBJ2-2, with D uncertain. Per germline, CDR1 SGHTA and CDR2 FQGNSA. The V and J ends lost 2 bases and 6 bases respectively, with 7 bases between them. There are 13 residues in the CDR3. CDR3 in amino acids: CASSLSEAGELFF. The DNA for the CDR3 is TGTGCCAGCAGCTTATCGGAAGCCGGGGAGCTGTTTTTT.

This clonotype was counted many times. The chain combines TRBV7-2 with TRBJ2-5; tentative D call: TRBD1 (6 bases). CDR3 length: 15 amino acids. From germline, CDR1 is SGHTA and CDR2 FQGNSA. Deletions cut 3 bases from V and 9 bases from J, with 20 bases between. As DNA, the CDR3 is TGTGCCAGCAGCTTCCAAACTGGAAAACAGGGCGCCCAGTACTTC. Translating it yields CASSFQTGKQGAQYF.

This clonotype was recorded at least ten times. The genes are TRBV4-1 and TRBJ2-1; 7 nucleotides align to TRBD1. CDR1 and CDR2 (germline): MGHRA, YSYEKL. Trimming took 4 bases from V and 8 from J; bases not matched to a gene: 8. The CDR3 length is 14 residues. CDR3 residues: CASSPTGRVDEQFF. The CDR3 nucleotides are TGCGCCAGCAGCCCGACAGGGCGGGTAGATGAGCAGTTCTTC.

This clonotype came up many times. This rearrangement joins TRBV6-1 to TRBJ2-5, with 10 bases fitting TRBD2. CDR3 length: 13 residues. The junction had 4 bases not matched to a gene; V was cut back by 7 bases and J by 5 bases. CDR1 and CDR2 (germline): MNHNS, SASEGT. This CDR3 is CASKRGGSETQYF. The CDR3 DNA follows: TGTGCCAGCAAGCGGGGGGGCTCGGAGACCCAGTACTTC.

This clonotype was counted ten times or more. V is TRBV7-8 and J is TRBJ1-1; TRBD1 is a possible D gene (5 bases). This CDR3 region has 13 residues. Germline V gene lookup returns CDR1 SGHVS and CDR2 FQNEAQ. V was shortened by 5 bases and J by 4 bases, with 11 bases between the two germline ends. CDR3 amino acids: CASSRKTATEAFF. DNA of the CDR3: TGTGCCAGCAGCCGAAAGACAGCCACTGAAGCTTTCTTT.

This clonotype was found many times. The J gene is TRBJ2-7, the V gene TRBV11-3, with TRBD1 identical over 7 bases. This CDR3 region has 15 residues. Unmatched junction bases numbered 13, after V lost 5 bases and J lost 6 bases. Germline lookup yields CDR1 SGHNT and CDR2 YENEEA. CDR3 DNA: TGTGCCAGCAGCGCCCGTCAACAGGGGAGTAGCGAGCAGTACTTC. Translating it yields CASSARQQGSSEQYF.

Ten or more counts support this clonotype. V and J are TRBV7-9 and TRBJ2-3; 9 bases match TRBD1. With V trimmed by 8 bases and J by 6 bases, 9 bases remained unmatched. Looked up from germline, CDR1 is SEHNR and CDR2 is FQNEAQ (reference sequence). There are 14 residues in the CDR3. The CDR3 reads CASGPGQGMDTQYF. The CDR3 DNA follows: TGTGCCAGCGGCCCGGGACAGGGAATGGATACGCAGTATTTT.

This clonotype was recorded many times. CDR3 sequence (DNA): TGTGCCAGCAGCTTTGGCGAGAAAGGGACCCAGTACTTC. Its translation is CASSFGEKGTQYF. The gene calls are TRBV7-2 and TRBJ2-5; D gene unclear. Trimming took off 3 bases at V and 7 bases at J, with 12 bases between the two ends. Germline V lookup: CDR1 SGHTA, CDR2 FQGNSA. The CDR3 is 13 residues long.

This clonotype appeared many times. V is TRBV7-2 and J is TRBJ2-3; D may be TRBD1 (6 bases). CDR1 is SGHTA and CDR2 is FQGNSA in the germline V gene. The CDR3 contains 14 residues. With 4 bases removed from V and 6 bases from J, the gap between germline ends came to 14 bases. CDR3 in DNA: TGTGCCAGCAGCTATGGACAGCCTCTGGATACGCAGTATTTT. Amino acids: CASSYGQPLDTQYF.

This clonotype was counted many times. The chain employs TRBV28 and TRBJ1-4; D possibly corresponds to TRBD1 (5 bases). The CDR3 length is 15 residues. The germline V gene has CDR1 MDHEN and CDR2 SYDVKM. Trimming shortened V by 5 bases and J by 1 base, and 11 bases separated the two germline ends. The CDR3 reads CASSGGVRTNEKLFF. Written as DNA, the CDR3 is TGTGCCAGCAGTGGGGGGGTTCGAACTAATGAAAAACTGTTTTTT.

This clonotype was counted a few times. The chain employs TRBV20-1 and TRBJ1-6; maybe TRBD1 (6 bases). V lost 6 bases, J lost 10 bases, and 16 bases lay in between. Germline-derived CDR1 and CDR2 are DFQATT and SNEGSKA (reference sequence). The CDR3 totals 13 residues. The CDR3 DNA follows: TGCAGTGCGGCCCTGGGGGACAAATCACCCCTCCACTTT. Translation: CSAALGDKSPLHF.

This clonotype was seen ten or more times. The rearrangement links TRBV7-4 to TRBJ2-3, with D perhaps being TRBD1 or TRBD2 (5 bases each). The V gene lost 10 bases and the J gene lost 2 bases, with 16 bases spanning the gap. The CDR3 consists of 14 residues. Germline CDR1 SGHVT, CDR2 SQSDAQ. The CDR3 here is CAIRPEGPTDTQYF. The CDR3 region has the DNA TGTGCCATCCGACCCGAGGGGCCCACAGATACGCAGTATTTT.

This clonotype was seen repeatedly, ten times or more. This chain uses TRBV6-1 with TRBJ2-7, with a possible D match to TRBD1 (6 bases). This CDR3 is built from 11 residues. Trimming shortened V by 8 bases and J by 5 bases, and 10 bases separated the two germline ends. Germline V gene data show CDR1 as MNHNS and CDR2 as SASEGT. CDR3 sequence: CASDHRDEQYF. CDR3 DNA sequence: TGTGCCAGCGACCACAGGGACGAGCAGTACTTC.

This clonotype was detected ten times or more. This chain uses TRBV7-2 with TRBJ1-6; 7 bases align to TRBD1. CDR3 length: 15 amino acids. CDR1 SGHTA and CDR2 FQGNSA come from the germline V gene. Trimming removed 5 bases from V and 7 bases from J; junction bases left unmatched: 8. In nucleotides, the CDR3 is TGTGCCAGCAGCCCGGGACAGACTGGAAATTCACCCCTCCACTTT. Its translation: CASSPGQTGNSPLHF.

This clonotype has more than one count but fewer than ten. The rearrangement joins TRBV5-1 to TRBJ2-1; the match to TRBD2 covers 10 bases. With 4 bases clipped from V and 3 bases from J, the junction kept 4 bases outside the gene matches. CDR1 is SGHRS and CDR2 is YFSETQ in the germline V gene. The length of the CDR3 is 15 residues. CDR3 sequence: CASSAGTSDYNEQFF. The CDR3 nucleotides read TGCGCCAGCAGCGCCGGGACTAGCGACTACAATGAGCAGTTCTTC.

This clonotype was seen at least ten times. The genes are TRBV7-9 and TRBJ1-5; the D is unclear. V lost 1 base and J 6 bases, leaving 19 bases between the germline ends. This CDR3 comprises 17 residues. Germline CDR1 and CDR2: SEHNR and FQNEAQ (reference sequence). The CDR3 coding sequence is TGTGCCAGCAGCTTAGATGGCCGGGTCCAAAGGCGTCAGCCCCAGCATTTT. It specifies CASSLDGRVQRRQPQHF.

In this sample, this clonotype turned up many times. V is TRBV6-5 and J is TRBJ1-2; 9 bases line up with TRBD1. The CDR3 contains 14 residues. The germline V gene encodes CDR1 MNHEY and CDR2 SVGAGI. With 8 bases clipped from V and 5 bases from J, the junction kept 9 bases outside the gene matches. Here the CDR3 reads CASSRATGGYGYTF. CDR3 DNA: TGTGCCAGCTCCCGAGCGACAGGGGGATATGGCTACACCTTC.

This clonotype was recorded many times. The rearrangement uses TRBV7-8 and TRBJ1-1, with D maybe TRBD1 (5 bases). Germline V CDR1 and CDR2: SGHVS, FQNEAQ. This CDR3 spans 12 amino acids. Trimming cost V 2 bases and J 11 bases, with 12 bases left between them. CDR3 DNA sequence: TGTGCCAGCAGCTTACAGGGAGCCGGCGCTTTCTTT. This encodes CASSLQGAGAFF.

This clonotype showed up many times. The rearrangement uses TRBV7-2 and TRBJ2-1; 11 bases are a match to TRBD2. Germline V gives CDR1 SGHTA, CDR2 FQGNSA. The V and J ends lost 5 bases and 6 bases, in that order; junction bases with no gene match: 9. The CDR3 consists of 16 residues. DNA of the CDR3: TGTGCCAGCAGCCGAACTAGCGGGAGCACTTCCAATGAGCAGTTCTTC. This encodes CASSRTSGSTSNEQFF.

This clonotype was recorded many times. The gene calls are TRBV6-5 and TRBJ2-1, with 7 bases matching TRBD2. The germline CDR1 and CDR2 sequences are MNHEY and SVGAGI. V trimming: 9 bases; J trimming: 3 bases; junction bases outside the gene matches: 20. This CDR3 has 18 residues. The CDR3, as DNA: TGTGCCAGAGCTACGGGGCTAGCGGCGGAAACGCGCTACAATGAGCAGTTCTTC. Its translation: CARATGLAAETRYNEQFF.

This clonotype came up a few times. V gene TRBV2 combines with J gene TRBJ2-3; 7 nucleotides align to TRBD2. The ends lost 6 bases at V and 5 bases at J; junction bases unmatched: 23. This CDR3 is 19 amino acids long. From germline, CDR1 is SNHLY and CDR2 FYNNEI. CDR3 sequence reads: CASSLPRGAGSPTGDTQYF. The CDR3 nucleotides read TGTGCCAGCAGCCTCCCTCGGGGAGCGGGAAGCCCCACGGGAGATACGCAGTATTTT.

This clonotype showed up many times. The chain carries TRBV7-2 and TRBJ1-2, with D possibly TRBD1 on 5 matching bases. Germline V lookup: CDR1 SGHTA, CDR2 FQGNSA. Trimming took off 5 bases at V and 4 bases at J, with 14 bases between the two ends. The CDR3 length is 14 residues. The DNA for the CDR3 is TGTGCCAGCAGCCCAGCCCAGGGAACCTATGGCTACACCTTC. This encodes CASSPAQGTYGYTF.

In this sample, this clonotype turned up many times. The V and J genes are TRBV7-2 and TRBJ1-5; 10 bases line up with TRBD1. Germline CDR1 and CDR2: SGHTA and FQGNSA. The V and J ends lost 5 bases and 4 bases, in that order; junction bases with no gene match: 5. The CDR3 is 15 residues long. The CDR3 nucleotides read TGTGCCAGCAGCCCGGACAGGGGGAGTAATCAGCCCCAGCATTTT. As protein: CASSPDRGSNQPQHF.